Listed here are 20 T cell receptor beta chains from one sample, sequenced in a study of human thymus T cells. Resections that were taken during corrective heart surgery supplied the thymus tissue. Using immunoSEQ multiplex PCR, the repertoire was profiled, and TCRdb retains in-frame clones only, with some absent. The data contain 100,000 to 150,000 clones, more than 90% of them seen just once; the ten biggest clones take up roughly 0.024%. Input material: thymus tissue. The source of these receptors is a boy in the first two years of life with a congenital heart defect but otherwise immunologically healthy.

The rearrangement uses TRBV6-4 and TRBJ1-2; 9 bases map to TRBD1. Trimming removed 0 bases from V and 3 bases from J; junction bases left unmatched: 2. Germline V lookup: CDR1 MRHNA, CDR2 SNTAGT. This CDR3 has 15 residues. The CDR3 here is CASSDSGTGYYGYTF. For the CDR3, the DNA is TGTGCCAGCAGTGACTCAGGGACAGGGTACTATGGCTACACCTTC.

In this sample, this clone turned up a few times. The rearrangement joins TRBV29-1 to TRBJ1-1, with D uncertain. The CDR3 loop spans 13 amino acids. V was trimmed by 5 bases and J by 2 bases, leaving 12 bases between them. Germline lookup yields CDR1 SQVTM and CDR2 ANQGSEA. CDR3 bases: TGCAGCGTTATTAAGGGTCTTAACACTGAAGCTTTCTTT. Translating it yields CSVIKGLNTEAFF.

The CDR3 DNA reads as TGTGCCAGTAGTATCCTCCGGACGCGGGGGGGCCTGGATACGCAGTATTTT. It codes for CASSILRTRGGLDTQYF. The V call is TRBV19, the J call TRBJ2-3, with 9 bases matching TRBD2. Germline V gene data show CDR1 as LNHDA and CDR2 as SQIVND (reference sequence). This CDR3 has 17 amino acids. With 3 bases clipped from V and 6 bases from J, the junction kept 13 bases outside the gene matches.

The chain links TRBV19 to TRBJ2-7; D unclear. This CDR3 has 15 amino acids. Germline V gene lookup returns CDR1 LNHDA and CDR2 SQIVND (reference sequence). The germline V and J ends were trimmed by 0 bases and 1 base, with 10 bases remaining between them. The CDR3, as DNA: TGTGCCAGTAGTATAGATGCAGGACGGTCCTACGAGCAGTACTTC. Translating gives CASSIDAGRSYEQYF.

V usage is TRBV6-5 and J usage is TRBJ2-2, with D unclear. The CDR3 runs 16 residues. V was shortened by 0 bases and J by 0 bases, with 8 bases between the two germline ends. Per germline, CDR1 MNHEY and CDR2 SVGAGI. The CDR3 is CASSYSGHTNTGELFF. CDR3 sequence (DNA): TGTGCCAGCAGTTACTCAGGGCATACGAACACCGGGGAGCTGTTTTTT.

Of note for this clone: One junction end does not reproduce the germline sequence, and a read error may be involved. The chain carries TRBV7-7 and TRBJ1-5; no clear D gene. This CDR3 has 14 residues. Per germline, CDR1 SSHAT and CDR2 FNYEAQ (reference sequence). In DNA form, the CDR3 reads TGTGCTAGCAGCCCGGATAAGGGAAATCAGCCCCAGCATTTT. Amino acids: CASSPDKGNQPQHF. The full variable domain, rest sourced from reference TRBV7-7 and TRBJ1-5, is GAGVSQSPRYKVTKRGQDVTLRCDPISSHATLYWYQQALGQGPEFLTYFNYEAQPDKSGLPSDRFSAERPEGSISTLTIQRTEQRDSAMYRCASSPDKGNQPQHFGDGTRLSIL.

This clone has just one count. J is TRBJ1-5 and V is TRBV19; a weak D match, TRBD1 (5 bases). The CDR3 covers 13 residues. Germline V CDR1 and CDR2: LNHDA, SQIVND (reference sequence). Trimming took 3 bases from V and 6 from J, leaving 9 bases between them. DNA of the CDR3: TGTGCCAGTAGTATCGAGGGGATTCAGCCCCAGCATTTT. This sequence encodes CASSIEGIQPQHF.

This chain connects TRBV28 to TRBJ1-4, with 7 bases fitting TRBD1. V gave up 5 bases and J gave up 4 bases; unmatched junction bases: 22. Germline V gives CDR1 MDHEN, CDR2 SYDVKM. This CDR3 is built from 20 residues. The CDR3, as DNA: TGTGCCAGCAGTCCAACTCCCCCCGGGACAGCAAGGGGGGTTAATGAAAAACTGTTTTTT. Translation: CASSPTPPGTARGVNEKLFF.

This chain links TRBV11-3 with TRBJ2-7; no reliable D call. V dropped 1 base and J dropped 7 bases, with 14 bases sitting between them. Germline V CDR1 and CDR2: SGHNT, YENEEA. CDR3 length equals 14 residues. CDR3 sequence reads: CASSLGHPNYEQYF. In nucleotides, the CDR3 is TGTGCCAGCAGCTTAGGCCACCCGAACTATGAGCAGTACTTC. The complete variable domain, with remaining parts taken from reference TRBV11-3 and TRBJ2-7, reads EAGVVQSPRYKIIEKKQPVAFWCNPISGHNTLYWYLQNLGQGPELLIRYENEEAVDDSQLPKDRFSAERLKGVDSTLKIQPAELGDSAVYLCASSLGHPNYEQYFGPGTRLTVT.

In this sample, this clone turned up a few times. The chain has TRBV5-4 and TRBJ2-7; 9 nucleotides align to TRBD1. CDR1 and CDR2 (germline): SGHNT, YYREEE (reference sequence). This CDR3 region has 15 residues. The V gene end was trimmed by 7 bases and the J gene end by 6 bases; junction bases not matched to a gene: 14. The CDR3 nucleotides read TGTGCCAGCGCGATACAGGGGGCGGTATCGGGCGAGCAGTACTTC. Amino acids: CASAIQGAVSGEQYF. The complete variable domain, with remaining parts taken from reference TRBV5-4 and TRBJ2-7, reads ETGVTQSPTHLIKTRGQQVTLRCSSQSGHNTVSWYQQALGQGPQFIFQYYREEENGRGNFPPRFSGLQFPNYSSELNVNALELDDSALYLCASAIQGAVSGEQYFGPGTRLTVT.

This chain links TRBV19 with TRBJ1-6, with TRBD1 matching 9 bases. Trimming removed 6 bases from V and 5 bases from J; junction bases left unmatched: 20. Germline CDR1 is LNHDA and CDR2 is SQIVND (reference sequence). The CDR3 is 20 amino acids. For the CDR3, the DNA is TGTGCCAGTAGCCCCGAGGGGGACAGGGAGGGACTGGAAGATAATTCACCCCTCCACTTT. It translates to CASSPEGDREGLEDNSPLHF.

The chain has TRBV9 and TRBJ1-1; tentatively, D is TRBD1 (5 bases). V was clipped by 5 bases and J by 6 bases, with 14 bases between them. The CDR3 is 13 amino acids. Germline V gives CDR1 SGDLS, CDR2 YYNGEE. This chain's CDR3 is CASSASGYSEAFF. The DNA for the CDR3 is TGTGCCAGCAGTGCTTCAGGGTACTCTGAAGCTTTCTTT.

The chain combines TRBV2 with TRBJ2-7; D possibly matches TRBD1 or TRBD2 (6 bases each). This CDR3 contains 17 residues. Per germline, CDR1 SNHLY and CDR2 FYNNEI. Between the trimmed V and J ends, which lost 7 bases and 0 bases, there was a span of 22 bases. For the CDR3, the DNA is TGTGCCAGCACCGAAGGGGGGCCTAGCAGGAGCTCCTACGAGCAGTACTTC. Translated: CASTEGGPSRSSYEQYF.

V gene TRBV7-8 combines with J gene TRBJ1-6; no firm D call. Trimming removed 5 bases at V and 4 bases at J, with 6 bases between. Germline V gene data show CDR1 as SGHVS and CDR2 as FQNEAQ. The length of the CDR3 is 13 residues. CDR3 nucleotide sequence: TGTGCCAGCAGCCAACAGTATAATTCACCCCTCCACTTT. Its translation: CASSQQYNSPLHF.

This sequence joins TRBV9 and TRBJ2-1; D may match TRBD1 or TRBD2 (6 bases each). Germline V gene lookup returns CDR1 SGDLS and CDR2 YYNGEE. The CDR3 contains 12 residues. V lost 3 bases and J 8 bases, leaving 9 bases between the germline ends. CDR3: CASSEEGDEQFF. The CDR3 coding sequence is TGTGCCAGCAGCGAGGAGGGGGATGAGCAGTTCTTC.

The rearrangement uses TRBV5-8 and TRBJ1-1, with unresolved D. The CDR3 extends over 11 amino acids. Trimming left V 4 bases short and J 8 bases short, with 9 bases between. Germline V gene data show CDR1 as SGHTS and CDR2 as YDEGEE. The CDR3 sequence is CASSGPPEAFF. The CDR3 bases are TGTGCCAGCAGCGGGCCCCCAGAAGCTTTCTTT.

The V call is TRBV5-8, the J call TRBJ1-5, with 7 bases that match TRBD1. The CDR3 is made up of 17 amino acids. CDR1 SGHTS and CDR2 YDEGEE come from the germline V gene. V gave up 2 bases and J gave up 5 bases; unmatched junction bases: 13. The CDR3 loop reads CASSFLRGQSGDQPQHF. The CDR3 DNA reads TGTGCCAGCAGCTTTCTTAGGGGACAGTCAGGGGATCAGCCCCAGCATTTT.

The chain carries TRBV19 and TRBJ1-5; D not certain. Germline V lookup: CDR1 LNHDA, CDR2 SQIVND (reference sequence). The CDR3 is 17 amino acids. The germline V and J ends were trimmed by 5 bases and 0 bases, with 17 bases remaining between them. The DNA for the CDR3 is TGTGCCAGTAGTCAGAACAGCTACCTTTATAGCAATCAGCCCCAGCATTTT. It translates to CASSQNSYLYSNQPQHF.

The chain recombines TRBV27 with TRBJ2-1; 14 bases are a match to TRBD2. V shed 1 base and J 9 bases; nucleotides not matched to a gene: 11. The CDR3 totals 18 residues. The germline CDR1 and CDR2 sequences are MNHEY and SMNVEV (reference sequence). CDR3: CASSLYSGTSGGITEQFF. The CDR3, as DNA: TGTGCCAGCAGTTTATATTCCGGGACTAGCGGGGGAATCACTGAGCAGTTCTTC.

This clone has more than one count but fewer than ten. The chain joins TRBV9 to TRBJ2-2, with unresolved D. Germline V gene lookup returns CDR1 SGDLS and CDR2 YYNGEE. The V end was cut by 0 bases, the J end by 5 bases, with 2 bases between. The CDR3 extends over 12 amino acids. CDR3 sequence (DNA): TGTGCCAGCAGCGTAGATACCGGGGAGCTGTTTTTT. This translates into CASSVDTGELFF.